One and the same sample provided the 21 T cell receptor beta chains below, sequenced in a study of blood T cell repertoires in COVID-19. The method was immunoSEQ multiplex PCR; TCRdb's version includes in-frame clones alone and lacks a portion of them. The table shows 200,000 to 300,000 clones, with about 89% occurring only once. Sequenced sample: PBMCs or T cells enriched from blood (not recorded which). The receptors come from a woman aged 18-29 years who had recovered from COVID-19.

The rearrangement links TRBV7-6 to TRBJ2-2; TRBD2 matches 8 bases. The CDR3 is made up of 15 amino acids. V was clipped by 4 bases and J by 7 bases; unmatched bases: 8. Looked up from germline, CDR1 is SGHVS and CDR2 is FNYEAQ. The CDR3 is CASSSQAGGGGELFF. The CDR3 DNA sequence: TGTGCCAGCAGCTCACAGGCGGGGGGAGGCGGGGAGCTGTTTTTT.

This chain links TRBV19 with TRBJ2-2; weak D call: TRBD1 (7 bases). Germline loops: CDR1 LNHDA, CDR2 SQIVND (reference sequence). Trimming cost V 10 bases and J 6 bases, with 9 bases left between them. The CDR3 runs 11 residues. The chain's CDR3 is CATRGAGELFF. DNA for the CDR3: TGTGCCACCAGGGGGGCCGGGGAGCTGTTTTTT.

The genes are TRBV15 and TRBJ1-6, with D tentatively TRBD1 (5 bases). V was cut by 7 bases and J by 7 bases, with 17 bases left in between. Germline CDR1 reads LNHNV; CDR2 reads YYDKDF (reference sequence). The CDR3 spans 15 residues. The CDR3 nucleotides are TGTGCCACCACCGACAGACAGTTGGGAAATTCACCCCTCCACTTT. The encoded protein is CATTDRQLGNSPLHF.

This chain joins TRBV29-1 and TRBJ2-7, with a weak D call TRBD1 (6 bases). This CDR3 region has 14 residues. Germline V CDR1 and CDR2: SQVTM, ANQGSEA. The V and J ends lost 4 bases and 9 bases respectively, with 22 bases between them. The CDR3 loop reads CSVAALGTLSVQYF. The CDR3 DNA reads as TGCAGCGTTGCCGCCCTCGGGACACTCTCCGTGCAGTACTTC.

V usage is TRBV28 and J usage is TRBJ2-7; 8 bases agree with TRBD1. Losses at the gene ends were 6 bases for V and 6 bases for J; bases not matched to a gene: 4. Germline assignment: CDR1 MDHEN and CDR2 SYDVKM. This CDR3 is 12 amino acids long. The CDR3 loop is CASRRTGGEQYF. In DNA form, the CDR3 reads TGTGCCAGCAGGCGAACAGGGGGCGAGCAGTACTTC.

This clone was detected once. J is TRBJ1-1 and V is TRBV5-1, with 7 bases lining up with TRBD1. CDR3 length: 20 amino acids. CDR1 is SGHRS and CDR2 is YFSETQ in the germline V gene. The trim removed 4 bases at V and 0 bases at J, leaving 21 bases unmatched. The CDR3 sequence: CASSGTGTASGKGLNTEAFF. The CDR3, as DNA: TGCGCCAGCAGCGGAACCGGGACAGCCTCGGGGAAAGGGCTGAACACTGAAGCTTTCTTT.

The J gene is TRBJ2-7, the V gene TRBV11-3, with 10 bases lining up with TRBD1. The CDR3 is made up of 16 amino acids. V lost 4 bases to trimming and J lost 4 bases; unmatched junction nucleotides: 10. Germline CDR1 and CDR2: SGHNT and YENEEA. The CDR3 protein is CASSSRRQGARYEQYF. The CDR3, as DNA: TGTGCCAGCAGCTCTAGACGACAGGGGGCGAGATACGAGCAGTACTTC.

The V call is TRBV5-6, the J call TRBJ2-5; weak D call: TRBD2 (5 bases). There are 14 residues in the CDR3. Germline V gene data show CDR1 as SGHDT and CDR2 as YYEEEE. Deletions cut 2 bases from V and 2 bases from J, with 10 bases between. The CDR3 nucleotides are TGTGCCAGCAGCTTTGGACTGTTACAAGAGACCCAGTACTTC. It codes for CASSFGLLQETQYF.

The chain recombines TRBV6-5 with TRBJ1-1; 7 bases fit TRBD1. V was clipped by 2 bases and J by 1 base; unmatched bases: 1. This CDR3 has 14 residues. Per the germline V gene, CDR1 is MNHEY and CDR2 is SVGAGI. The CDR3 region has the DNA TGTGCCAGCAGTTACAACAGGGGGAACACTGAAGCTTTCTTT. Its protein is CASSYNRGNTEAFF.

This chain joins TRBV9 and TRBJ1-3, with D possibly TRBD1 on 6 matching bases. V was cut by 5 bases and J by 1 base, with 10 bases left in between. CDR3 length: 14 residues. Germline CDR1 SGDLS, CDR2 YYNGEE. The CDR3 region is CASSDRPSGNTIYF. CDR3 bases: TGTGCCAGCAGTGACAGGCCTTCTGGAAACACCATATATTTT.

The chain couples TRBV7-5 to TRBJ2-1; the table's D call TRBD1 went unverified against the DNA. TRBV7-5 represents a pseudogene. The CDR3 is 19 residues long. CDR3 DNA: TGTGTCAGAAGCTCCCGGGGTCGGAAGGGGACAGAGGGAGACAATGAGCAGTTCTTC. It translates to CVRSSRGRKGTEGDNEQFF.

This chain uses TRBV11-3 with TRBJ1-1, with D uncertain. The CDR3 is 14 amino acids. Germline V CDR1 and CDR2: SGHNT, YENEEA. V was trimmed by 5 bases and J by 6 bases, leaving 16 bases between them. The DNA of the CDR3 is TGTGCCAGCAGCCACGTACGGGAGACGGCTGAAGCTTTCTTT. It encodes CASSHVRETAEAFF.

The chain recombines TRBV19 with TRBJ1-4; TRBD1 might be the D (6 bases). The CDR3 is made up of 12 amino acids. The germline V gene has CDR1 LNHDA and CDR2 SQIVND (reference sequence). The germline V and J ends were trimmed by 8 bases and 7 bases, with 11 bases remaining between them. DNA for the CDR3: TGTGCCAGTGGGGCAGGGGCTGAAAAACTGTTTTTT. Translated, it gives CASGAGAEKLFF.

The rearrangement links TRBV25-1 to TRBJ1-3, with unresolved D. The CDR3 is made up of 13 amino acids. The germline CDR1 and CDR2 sequences are MGHDK and SYGVNS. V was cut by 3 bases and J by 9 bases, with 12 bases left in between. For the CDR3, the DNA is TGTGCCAGCAGTGACTCTCCCTTTCCCACCATATATTTT. Amino acids: CASSDSPFPTIYF.

The chain couples TRBV15 to TRBJ2-3, with D possibly TRBD1 on 6 matching bases. The CDR3 sequence is 15 residues long. CDR1 is LNHNV and CDR2 is YYDKDF in the germline V gene (reference sequence). V lost 8 bases, J lost 2 bases, and 17 bases lay in between. CDR3 in amino acids: CATGRGQMSTDTQYF. CDR3 nucleotide sequence: TGTGCCACCGGTCGAGGACAGATGTCCACAGATACGCAGTATTTT. Full variable domain (rest looked up from reference TRBV15 and TRBJ2-3): DAMVIQNPRYQVTQFGKPVTLSCSQTLNHNVMYWYQQKSSQAPKLLFHYYDKDFNNEADTPDNFQSRRPNTSFCFLDIRSPGLGDTAMYLCATGRGQMSTDTQYFGPGTRLTVL.

The chain carries TRBV30 and TRBJ1-5; TRBD1 is a possible D gene (6 bases). V dropped 3 bases and J dropped 4 bases, with 19 bases sitting between them. The CDR3 has 16 amino acids. Germline CDR1 GTSNPN, CDR2 SVGIG (reference sequence). This chain's CDR3 is CAWSVHPGGSNQPQHF. In nucleotides, the CDR3 is TGTGCCTGGAGCGTCCACCCGGGGGGCAGTAATCAGCCCCAGCATTTT.

The chain is built from TRBV5-1 and TRBJ1-2, with a possible D match to TRBD1 (5 bases). V lost 4 bases, J lost 2 bases, and 15 bases lay in between. The V gene's germline CDR1 is SGHRS and CDR2 YFSETQ. The CDR3 has 15 residues. In DNA, the CDR3 is TGCGCCAGCAGCCCGGAAGGACGACAGAACTATGGCTACACCTTC. Translation: CASSPEGRQNYGYTF.

J is TRBJ2-3 and V is TRBV9; TRBD2 is a possible D gene (6 bases). With 0 bases removed from V and 1 base from J, the gap between germline ends came to 15 bases. The V gene's germline CDR1 is SGDLS and CDR2 YYNGEE. The CDR3 totals 17 residues. The CDR3 here is CASSVELGTGGTDTQYF. In DNA form, the CDR3 reads TGTGCCAGCAGCGTAGAGCTGGGAACGGGGGGCACAGATACGCAGTATTTT.

The chain recombines TRBV2 with TRBJ1-5, with 7 bases aligning to TRBD1. V shed 6 bases and J 15 bases; nucleotides not matched to a gene: 17. Germline V gene data show CDR1 as SNHLY and CDR2 as FYNNEI. The CDR3 extends over 14 amino acids. The CDR3 sequence is CASSFGSRTGSGHF. The CDR3 coding sequence is TGTGCCAGCAGCTTCGGAAGCAGGACAGGCTCAGGGCATTTT. Variable domain in full (rest from reference TRBV2 and TRBJ1-5): EPEVTQTPSHQVTQMGQEVILRCVPISNHLYFYWYRQILGQKVEFLVSFYNNEISEKSEIFDDQFSVERPDGSNFTLKIRSTKLEDSAMYFCASSFGSRTGSGHFGDGTRLSIL.

V is TRBV10-3 and J is TRBJ1-4, with D unclear. The length of the CDR3 is 14 residues. V dropped 2 bases and J dropped 3 bases, with 7 bases sitting between them. Germline CDR1 reads ENHRY; CDR2 reads SYGVKD. The CDR3 here is CAISENSSNEKLFF. CDR3 nucleotide sequence: TGTGCCATCAGTGAGAACAGCTCTAATGAAAAACTGTTTTTT.

The chain employs TRBV5-1 and TRBJ2-5, with 7 positions matching TRBD1. This CDR3 is 14 amino acids long. CDR1 is SGHRS, CDR2 YFSETQ, per germline. Trimming cost V 4 bases and J 2 bases; bases outside gene matches: 5. The CDR3 nucleotides are TGCGCCAGCAGCGCCGGGACAGCTCAAGAGACCCAGTACTTC. It encodes CASSAGTAQETQYF.